This entry lists 23 T cell receptor beta chains sequenced from one sample in a study of cytomegalovirus exposure and HLA in healthy donors. A multiplex PCR was run with 60 Vbeta primers and 13 Jbeta primers. Clones were read by immunoSEQ multiplex PCR, and TCRdb kept only the in-frame ones, dropping some. The sample carries around 200,000 clones, 75% to 85% recorded once. The sequenced material came from PBMCs. These receptors were collected from a boy younger than 18 in good health and CMV-seronegative.

The chain couples TRBV7-3 to TRBJ1-2; D is possibly TRBD1 (6 bases). Deletions cut 4 bases from V and 6 bases from J, with 12 bases between. CDR3 size: 13 residues. Per germline, CDR1 SGHTA and CDR2 FQGTGA. DNA for the CDR3: TGTGCCAGCAGCTCAGGGAGGGGGGATGGCTACACCTTC. Residues: CASSSGRGDGYTF.

V usage is TRBV30 and J usage is TRBJ2-3, with 11 nucleotides matching TRBD2. The J segment lost 3 bases and the V segment lost 1 base, leaving 3 bases of the junction unmatched. The CDR3 length is 15 residues. Per germline, CDR1 GTSNPN and CDR2 SVGIG (reference sequence). CDR3 coding DNA: TGTGCCTGGAGTGCCCGACTAGCGGGGACAGATACGCAGTATTTT. Its translation: CAWSARLAGTDTQYF.

This clone was counted only a few times. This chain links TRBV6-4 with TRBJ2-2; D may be TRBD2 (6 bases). CDR1 MRHNA and CDR2 SNTAGT come from the germline V gene. The V gene lost 0 bases and the J gene lost 4 bases, with 12 bases spanning the gap. The CDR3 is 16 residues long. CDR3 coding DNA: TGTGCCAGCAGTGACTCGTTTAGCGGTTCCACCGGGGAGCTGTTTTTT. It codes for CASSDSFSGSTGELFF.

This sequence joins TRBV6-1 and TRBJ1-4, with TRBD1 matching 9 bases. The CDR3 sequence is 13 residues long. The germline V gene encodes CDR1 MNHNS and CDR2 SASEGT. V lost 4 bases, J lost 8 bases, and 2 bases stayed unmatched. CDR3 protein: CASSVDRGEKLFF. As DNA, the CDR3 is TGTGCCAGCAGTGTGGACAGGGGAGAAAAACTGTTTTTT.

This chain uses TRBV28 with TRBJ1-5, with D unresolved. CDR1 and CDR2 from the germline V gene are MDHEN and SYDVKM. This CDR3 comprises 13 residues. The V gene lost 7 bases and the J gene lost 3 bases, with 10 bases spanning the gap. CDR3 in DNA: TGTGCCAGCACCGGAGGCTCCAATCAGCCCCAGCATTTT. Its translation is CASTGGSNQPQHF.

The chain has TRBV6-1 and TRBJ1-5; 9 nucleotides match TRBD1. V shed 2 bases and J 7 bases; nucleotides not matched to a gene: 12. Germline V gene data show CDR1 as MNHNS and CDR2 as SASEGT. The CDR3 covers 17 residues. The CDR3 nucleotides are TGTGCCAGCAGTGAACTGATGGGACAGGGAATAGGACAGCCCCAGCATTTT. It translates to CASSELMGQGIGQPQHF.

The J gene is TRBJ1-2, the V gene TRBV7-9; no clear D. The CDR3 extends over 17 amino acids. V was cut by 1 base and J by 4 bases, with 19 bases left in between. CDR1 is SEHNR and CDR2 is FQNEAQ in the germline V gene (reference sequence). CDR3 in DNA: TGTGCCAGCAGCTTAGTAGAGGCCCACCTCCCAATCTATGGCTACACCTTC. Its translation is CASSLVEAHLPIYGYTF.

This clone was counted only a few times. The chain couples TRBV6-1 to TRBJ1-2, with 9 bases lining up with TRBD1. V lost 1 base and J lost 6; bases outside the gene matches: 6. The CDR3 length is 15 residues. CDR1 is MNHNS and CDR2 is SASEGT in the germline V gene. The CDR3 DNA is TGTGCCAGCAGTGAAGAGGGACAGGGAGGCAATGGCTACACCTTC. The encoded protein is CASSEEGQGGNGYTF.

The chain recombines TRBV5-6 with TRBJ2-1; D is perhaps TRBD1 (5 bases). The CDR3 contains 15 residues. V lost 4 bases and J lost 4, with 15 bases in between. From germline, CDR1 is SGHDT and CDR2 YYEEEE. The CDR3 is CASSPWGSTYNEQFF. The CDR3 region has the DNA TGTGCCAGCAGCCCCTGGGGCAGCACATACAATGAGCAGTTCTTC.

V usage is TRBV19 and J usage is TRBJ1-5, with 7 bases fitting TRBD1. The CDR3 is made up of 17 amino acids. Germline CDR1 is LNHDA and CDR2 is SQIVND (reference sequence). V was clipped by 4 bases and J by 6 bases; unmatched bases: 15. CDR3 sequence reads: CASSTPGQRGRGQPQHF. In DNA form, the CDR3 reads TGTGCCAGTAGTACACCGGGACAGAGAGGCAGGGGTCAGCCCCAGCATTTT.

The chain carries TRBV30 and TRBJ1-5; D may be TRBD1 (6 bases). Between the trimmed V and J ends, which lost 0 bases and 7 bases, there was a span of 10 bases. Germline assignment: CDR1 GTSNPN and CDR2 SVGIG (reference sequence). CDR3 length: 13 residues. The CDR3 is CAWSVQGEQPQHF. DNA for the CDR3: TGTGCCTGGAGTGTACAGGGCGAGCAGCCCCAGCATTTT.

This clone showed up just a few times. The chain uses TRBV10-3 and TRBJ1-3; a weak D match, TRBD1 (5 bases). This CDR3 region has 16 residues. Trimming shortened V by 0 bases and J by 4 bases, and 13 bases separated the two germline ends. Germline V gives CDR1 ENHRY, CDR2 SYGVKD. Written as DNA, the CDR3 is TGTGCCATCAGTGAGTCCGACGCTGGGGCCGGAAACACCATATATTTT. Translating gives CAISESDAGAGNTIYF.

This rearrangement joins TRBV5-1 to TRBJ1-4; maybe TRBD1 (6 bases). The germline gives CDR1 SGHRS, CDR2 YFSETQ. This CDR3 spans 16 amino acids. With 0 bases removed from V and 0 bases from J, the gap between germline ends came to 9 bases. The CDR3 sequence is CASSLAGDTTNEKLFF. The DNA of the CDR3 is TGCGCCAGCAGCTTGGCAGGGGACACAACTAATGAAAAACTGTTTTTT.

This clone appeared once. The chain combines TRBV27 with TRBJ1-3; 10 nucleotides align to TRBD1. With V trimmed by 6 bases and J by 2 bases, 4 bases remained unmatched. The CDR3 contains 15 residues. Germline V CDR1 and CDR2: MNHEY, SMNVEV (reference sequence). The CDR3 sequence is CASRTGTGAGNTIYF. As DNA, the CDR3 is TGTGCCAGCAGAACTGGGACAGGGGCTGGAAACACCATATATTTT.

The J gene is TRBJ2-1, the V gene TRBV19, with 11 bases that match TRBD2. CDR1 and CDR2 (germline): LNHDA, SQIVND (reference sequence). The trim removed 9 bases at V and 7 bases at J, leaving 14 bases unmatched. The CDR3 contains 16 residues. The CDR3 here is CASTPWVAGGTNEQFF. CDR3 DNA sequence: TGTGCCAGCACCCCCTGGGTAGCGGGAGGGACAAATGAGCAGTTCTTC.

The chain joins TRBV9 to TRBJ2-3; D may be TRBD2 (6 bases). This CDR3 region has 16 residues. Deletions cut 0 bases from V and 0 bases from J, with 11 bases between. In germline, CDR1 is SGDLS, CDR2 YYNGEE. Here the CDR3 DNA reads TGTGCCAGCAGCGTAGCGCCTAGCGCTAGCACAGATACGCAGTATTTT. It translates to CASSVAPSASTDTQYF.

The chain joins TRBV6-5 to TRBJ1-2; perhaps TRBD1 as D (5 bases). Trimming pared 3 bases from V and 7 bases from J, leaving 12 bases between. The CDR3 extends over 13 amino acids. The germline gives CDR1 MNHEY, CDR2 SVGAGI. The CDR3 DNA reads TGTGCCAGCAGTTATACAGGTCGTCGTGGCTACACCTTC. Translated: CASSYTGRRGYTF.

CDR3 sequence reads: CASSVPLNPTGGDGYTF. The CDR3, as DNA: TGTGCCAGCAGCGTACCCCTCAACCCGACAGGGGGCGACGGCTACACCTTC. The rearrangement links TRBV9 to TRBJ1-2; 10 bases are a match to TRBD1. CDR1 and CDR2 (germline): SGDLS, YYNGEE. This CDR3 has 17 residues. V was clipped by 1 base and J by 8 bases; unmatched bases: 14. Full variable domain (remainder filled in from reference TRBV9 and TRBJ1-2): DSGVTQTPKHLITATGQRVTLRCSPRSGDLSVYWYQQSLDQGLQFLIQYYNGEERAKGNILERFSAQQFPDLHSELNLSSLELGDSALYFCASSVPLNPTGGDGYTFGSGTRLTVV.

CDR3 loop: CASGFGTEGYNQPQHF. The CDR3 region has the DNA TGTGCTAGTGGTTTCGGGACAGAGGGTTACAATCAGCCCCAGCATTTT. The chain combines TRBV12-5 with TRBJ1-5; TRBD1 matches 7 bases. CDR1 is LGHNT and CDR2 is FRNRAP in the germline V gene. The trim removed 3 bases at V and 3 bases at J, leaving 8 bases unmatched. The length of the CDR3 is 16 residues.

About this clone: At one end, the junction sequence differs from germline, possibly due to a read error. The chain joins TRBV6-1 to TRBJ2-2; 7 bases fit TRBD1. Germline V CDR1 and CDR2: MNHNS, SASEGT. The CDR3 runs 15 residues. CDR3 sequence (DNA): TGTGCCATCAGTGAGTCAGGGACAGCGACCGGGGAGCTGTTTTTT. The encoded protein is CAISESGTATGELFF.

The rearrangement links TRBV5-5 to TRBJ1-4; no reliable D call. V lost 1 base to trimming and J lost 0 bases, with 7 bases between them. This CDR3 is 15 amino acids long. Germline lookup yields CDR1 SGHKS and CDR2 YYEKEE (reference sequence). The CDR3 protein is CASSLTPATNEKLFF. As DNA, the CDR3 is TGTGCCAGCAGCTTGACTCCTGCAACTAATGAAAAACTGTTTTTT. Using reference TRBV5-5 and TRBJ1-4 for the parts outside the CDR3, the full variable domain is DAGVTQSPTHLIKTRGQQVTLRCSPISGHKSVSWYQQVLGQGPQFIFQYYEKEERGRGNFPDRFSARQFPNYSSELNVNALLLGDSALYLCASSLTPATNEKLFFGSGTQLSVL.

The V gene is TRBV5-1, the J gene TRBJ2-2, with D perhaps TRBD1 (6 bases). With 3 bases removed from V and 4 bases from J, the gap between germline ends came to 10 bases. The length of the CDR3 is 14 residues. The germline V gene has CDR1 SGHRS and CDR2 YFSETQ. The CDR3 protein is CASSSRGATGELFF. CDR3 DNA sequence: TGCGCCAGCAGCTCCAGGGGAGCCACCGGGGAGCTGTTTTTT.

The chain recombines TRBV6-5 with TRBJ2-7, with TRBD1 matching over 10 bases. Losses at the gene ends were 5 bases for V and 4 bases for J; bases not matched to a gene: 5. The CDR3 is 14 amino acids. CDR1 is MNHEY and CDR2 is SVGAGI in the germline V gene. The CDR3 loop reads CASSQRGQGYEQYF. The CDR3 region has the DNA TGTGCCAGCAGTCAGAGGGGACAGGGGTACGAGCAGTACTTC.